This T cell receptor (beta chain) was obtained from a study of cytomegalovirus exposure and HLA in healthy donors. The PCR used 60 Vbeta and 13 Jbeta primers. The data were produced by immunoSEQ multiplex PCR, yet TCRdb's version contains in-frame clones alone and is incomplete. The sample has some 180,000 clones, 70% to 85% seen once. With respect to this clone: Its specificity is not known.

Study observations and caveats: Researchers reportedly found TCR beta sequences accurately predicted most subjects' HLA-A and HLA-B alleles. The investigators catalogued some 150 TCR beta chains as cytomegalovirus-associated.

The sequencing input was PBMCs. The origin of this receptor is a man younger than 35 in good health and CMV-seronegative.

The CDR3 DNA follows: TGTGCCACCAGCAGAGCGAACCGGGACAGCGAGCAGTACTTC. Translated: CATSRANRDSEQYF. The chain uses TRBV15 and TRBJ2-7, with TRBD1 identical over 7 bases. Germline lookup yields CDR1 LNHNV and CDR2 YYDKDF (reference sequence). V shed 1 base, J shed 6 bases, and the junction held 6 bases outside the gene matches. The CDR3 spans 14 residues.